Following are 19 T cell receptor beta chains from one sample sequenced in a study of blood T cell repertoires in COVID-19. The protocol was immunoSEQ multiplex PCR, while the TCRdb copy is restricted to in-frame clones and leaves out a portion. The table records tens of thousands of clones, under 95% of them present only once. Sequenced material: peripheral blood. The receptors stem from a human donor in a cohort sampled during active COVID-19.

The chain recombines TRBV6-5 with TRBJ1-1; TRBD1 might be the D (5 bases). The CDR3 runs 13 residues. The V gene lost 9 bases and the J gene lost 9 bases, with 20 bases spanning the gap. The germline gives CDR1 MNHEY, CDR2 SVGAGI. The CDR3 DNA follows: TGTGCCAGTTCGGGAGGGGATGTCTTAAAAGCTTTCTTT. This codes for CASSGGDVLKAFF.

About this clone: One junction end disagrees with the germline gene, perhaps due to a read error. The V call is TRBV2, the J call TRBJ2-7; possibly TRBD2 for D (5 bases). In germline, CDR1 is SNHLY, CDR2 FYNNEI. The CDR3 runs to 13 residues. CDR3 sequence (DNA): TGTGCCAGCAATGAAGGGCGGGTATATGAGCAGTACTTC. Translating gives CASNEGRVYEQYF.

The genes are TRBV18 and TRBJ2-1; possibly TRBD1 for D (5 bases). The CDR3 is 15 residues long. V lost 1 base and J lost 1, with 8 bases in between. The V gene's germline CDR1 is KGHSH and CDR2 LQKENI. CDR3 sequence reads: CASSPQDSSYNEQFF. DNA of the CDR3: TGTGCCAGCTCACCACAAGACAGTTCCTACAATGAGCAGTTCTTC.

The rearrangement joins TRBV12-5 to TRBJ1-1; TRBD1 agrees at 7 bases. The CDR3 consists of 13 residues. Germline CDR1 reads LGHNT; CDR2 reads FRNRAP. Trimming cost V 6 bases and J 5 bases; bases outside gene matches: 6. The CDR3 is CASGNQGGTEAFF. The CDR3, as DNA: TGTGCTAGTGGCAACCAGGGGGGTACTGAAGCTTTCTTT.

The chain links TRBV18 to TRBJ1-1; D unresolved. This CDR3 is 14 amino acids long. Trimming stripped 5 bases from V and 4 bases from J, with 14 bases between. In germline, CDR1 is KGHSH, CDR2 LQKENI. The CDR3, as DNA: TGTGCCAGCTCAACGAGCTCCCGACTCACTGAAGCTTTCTTT. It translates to CASSTSSRLTEAFF.

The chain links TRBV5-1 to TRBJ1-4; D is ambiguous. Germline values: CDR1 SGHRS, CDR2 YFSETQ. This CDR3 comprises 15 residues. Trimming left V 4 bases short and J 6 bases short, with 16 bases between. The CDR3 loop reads CASSLGGRRDEKLFF. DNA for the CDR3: TGCGCCAGCAGCCTGGGTGGTCGTCGGGATGAAAAACTGTTTTTT.

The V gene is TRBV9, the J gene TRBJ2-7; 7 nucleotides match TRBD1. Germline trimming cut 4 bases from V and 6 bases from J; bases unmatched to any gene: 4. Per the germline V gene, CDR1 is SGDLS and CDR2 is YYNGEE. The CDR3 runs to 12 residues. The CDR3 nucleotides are TGTGCCAGCAGCAACCGGGACAGCGAGCAGTACTTC. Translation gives CASSNRDSEQYF.

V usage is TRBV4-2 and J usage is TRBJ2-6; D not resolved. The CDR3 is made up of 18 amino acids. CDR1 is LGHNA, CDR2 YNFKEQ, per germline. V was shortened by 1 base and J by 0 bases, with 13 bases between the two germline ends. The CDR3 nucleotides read TGTGCCAGCAGCCAAGGGATCGTAGCCACCTCTGGGGCCAACGTCCTGACTTTC. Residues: CASSQGIVATSGANVLTF.

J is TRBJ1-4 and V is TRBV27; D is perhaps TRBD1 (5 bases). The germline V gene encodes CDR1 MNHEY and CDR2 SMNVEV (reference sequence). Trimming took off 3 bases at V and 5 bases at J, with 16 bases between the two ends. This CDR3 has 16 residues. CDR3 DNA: TGTGCCAGCAGTTTTATCTCAGGTCGGGGGAATGAAAAACTGTTTTTT. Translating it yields CASSFISGRGNEKLFF.

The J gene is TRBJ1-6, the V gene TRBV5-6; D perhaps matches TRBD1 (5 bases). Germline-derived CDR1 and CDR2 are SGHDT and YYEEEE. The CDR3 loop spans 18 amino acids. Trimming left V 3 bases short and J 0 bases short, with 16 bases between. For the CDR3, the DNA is TGTGCCAGCAGCTCGTTGGGGCAGGGTAACTCCTATAATTCACCCCTCCACTTT. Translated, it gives CASSSLGQGNSYNSPLHF.

The CDR3 loop reads CASSLGQGGEKLFF. The CDR3 coding sequence is TGCGCCAGCAGCTTGGGGCAGGGTGGTGAAAAACTGTTTTTT. The J gene is TRBJ1-4, the V gene TRBV5-1; TRBD1 is a possible D gene (5 bases). The germline V gene has CDR1 SGHRS and CDR2 YFSETQ. V was shortened by 0 bases and J by 7 bases, with 10 bases between the two germline ends. The CDR3 is 14 residues long.

This CDR3 reads CASSKGGLQNTEAFF. CDR3 nucleotide sequence: TGTGCCAGCAGCAAAGGAGGGTTGCAGAACACTGAAGCTTTCTTT. V gene TRBV21-1 combines with J gene TRBJ1-1. TRBV21-1 is designated a pseudogene. The CDR3 consists of 15 residues.

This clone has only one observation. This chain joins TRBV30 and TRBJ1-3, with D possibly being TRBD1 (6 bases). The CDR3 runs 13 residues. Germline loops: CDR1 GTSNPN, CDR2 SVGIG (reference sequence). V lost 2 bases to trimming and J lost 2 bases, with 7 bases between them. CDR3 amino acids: CAWSTGTGNTIYF. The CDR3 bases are TGTGCCTGGAGTACAGGGACTGGAAACACCATATATTTT.

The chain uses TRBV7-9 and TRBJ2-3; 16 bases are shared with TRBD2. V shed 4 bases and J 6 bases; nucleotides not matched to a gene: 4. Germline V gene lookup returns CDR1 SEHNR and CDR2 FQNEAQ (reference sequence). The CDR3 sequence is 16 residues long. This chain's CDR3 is CASSYGTSGGADTQYF. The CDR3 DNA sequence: TGTGCCAGCAGCTACGGGACTAGCGGGGGGGCGGATACGCAGTATTTT.

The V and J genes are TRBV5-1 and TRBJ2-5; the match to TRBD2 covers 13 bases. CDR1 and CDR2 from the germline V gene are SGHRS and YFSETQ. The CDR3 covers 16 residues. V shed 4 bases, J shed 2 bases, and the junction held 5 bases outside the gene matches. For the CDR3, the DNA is TGCGCCAGCAGCACCGGGACTAGCGGGGCTCAAGAGACCCAGTACTTC. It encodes CASSTGTSGAQETQYF.

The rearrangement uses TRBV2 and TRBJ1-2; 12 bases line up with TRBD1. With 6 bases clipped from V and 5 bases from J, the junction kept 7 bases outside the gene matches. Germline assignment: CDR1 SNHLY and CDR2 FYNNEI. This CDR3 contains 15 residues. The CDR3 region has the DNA TGTGCCAGCAGGGGGGGACAGGGGGCCGAATATGGCTACACCTTC. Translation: CASRGGQGAEYGYTF.

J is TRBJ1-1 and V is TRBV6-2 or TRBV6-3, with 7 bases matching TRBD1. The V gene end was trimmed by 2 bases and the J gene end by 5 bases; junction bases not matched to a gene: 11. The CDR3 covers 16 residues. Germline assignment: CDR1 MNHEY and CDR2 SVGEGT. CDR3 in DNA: TGTGCCAGCAGTTACGTGCCAGGGGGATTGGAGACTGAAGCTTTCTTT. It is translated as CASSYVPGGLETEAFF.

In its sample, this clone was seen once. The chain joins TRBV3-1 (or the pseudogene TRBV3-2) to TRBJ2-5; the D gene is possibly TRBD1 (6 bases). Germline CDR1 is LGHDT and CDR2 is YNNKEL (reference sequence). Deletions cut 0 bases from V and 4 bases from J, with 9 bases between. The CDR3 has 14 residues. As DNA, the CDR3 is TGTGCCAGCAGCCAAGATCTCAGGGGAGAGACCCAGTACTTC. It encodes CASSQDLRGETQYF.

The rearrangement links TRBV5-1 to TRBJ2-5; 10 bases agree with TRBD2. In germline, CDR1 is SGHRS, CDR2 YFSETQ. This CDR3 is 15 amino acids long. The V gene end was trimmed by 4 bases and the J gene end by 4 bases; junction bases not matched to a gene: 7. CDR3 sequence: CASSLLTSGAETQYF. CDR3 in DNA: TGCGCCAGCAGCCTACTAACTAGCGGGGCAGAGACCCAGTACTTC.